These T cell receptor beta chains were read from a single sample in a study of OX40 agonist ivuxolimab in advanced cancers. Data came from immunoSEQ multiplex PCR; TCRdb stores just in-frame clones and leaves some out. In the table there are approximately 90,000 clones, under 95% of which are singletons. The starting material was CD4+ or CD8+ T cells sorted from blood, obtained in a trial of the OX40 agonist ivuxolimab. These TCRs come from an adult with an advanced solid tumor such as melanoma, head and neck, liver or kidney cancer. Both conserved end residues are part of each CDR3. A D gene is named only where the DNA matches it firmly. For some rows the clone size is stated as once, few or many, or as a class when expanded; others skip it.

clone size,D gene,V gene,J gene,CDR3 protein,CDR3 DNA
NA,NA,TRBV10-3,TRBJ1-1,CAISGRLTNTEAFF,TGTGCCATCAGTGGCCGGCTTACGAACACTGAAGCTTTCTTT
NA,NA,TRBV5-1,TRBJ2-3,CASRATGLSTDTQYF,TGCGCCAGCAGGGCTACAGGGCTGTCGACAGATACGCAGTATTTT
few,NA,TRBV28,TRBJ1-2,CASTTEPAGYTF,TGTGCCAGCACGACAGAGCCCGCCGGCTACACCTTC
NA,NA,TRBV6-1,TRBJ2-7,CASSEFSSSYEQYF,TGTGCCAGCAGTGAATTTTCGAGCTCCTACGAGCAGTACTTC
few,TRBD2,TRBV7-9,TRBJ2-2,CASSLEAGGTGELFF,TGTGCCAGCAGCTTAGAAGCGGGAGGCACCGGGGAGCTGTTTTTT
once,NA,TRBV7-3,TRBJ2-5,CASSSTGVGGQETQYF,TGTGCCAGCAGCTCCACAGGGGTAGGGGGGCAAGAGACCCAGTACTTC
NA,TRBD1,TRBV30,TRBJ2-7,CAWSVTGAIPYEQYF,TGTGCCTGGAGCGTAACAGGGGCCATCCCCTACGAGCAGTACTTC
NA,NA,TRBV11-3,TRBJ1-2,CASSREGGYGYTF,TGTGCCAGCAGCCGAGAAGGAGGCTATGGCTACACCTTC
NA,NA,TRBV2,TRBJ2-6,CASSVGSGANVLTF,TGTGCCAGCAGTGTGGGTTCCGGGGCCAACGTCCTGACTTTC
NA,NA,TRBV28,TRBJ1-1,CASLDGFTEAFF,TGTGCCAGCTTAGATGGGTTCACTGAAGCTTTCTTT
NA,TRBD2,TRBV4-1,TRBJ2-7,CASSHSGRMDEQYF,TGCGCCAGCAGCCATAGCGGGAGGATGGACGAGCAGTACTTC
NA,NA,TRBV19,TRBJ2-2,CASSISTGELFF,TGTGCCAGTAGTATCTCAACCGGGGAGCTGTTTTTT
NA,NA,TRBV5-1,TRBJ1-3,CASSLAGSGNTIYF,TGCGCCAGCAGCTTGGCTGGGTCTGGAAACACCATATATTTT
NA,TRBD1,TRBV6-6,TRBJ1-2,CASISIGDRGNYGYTF,TGTGCCAGCATATCGATAGGGGACAGGGGAAACTATGGCTACACCTTC
NA,NA,TRBV11-3,TRBJ2-6,CASSLGQILSSGANVLTF,TGTGCCAGCAGCCTAGGACAGATTTTAAGCTCTGGGGCCAACGTCCTGACTTTC
NA,NA,TRBV28,TRBJ2-1,CASHRVYNEQFF,TGTGCCAGCCACAGGGTCTACAATGAGCAGTTCTTC
few,NA,TRBV4-2,TRBJ1-1,CASSQGTDSAFF,TGTGCCAGCAGCCAAGGGACAGACTCAGCTTTCTTT
NA,NA,TRBV5-1,TRBJ2-2,CASSLVSRATNTGELFF,TGCGCCAGCAGCTTGGTGAGTAGGGCGACGAACACCGGGGAGCTGTTTTTT
NA,NA,TRBV15,TRBJ2-5,CATSRDPGAGETQYF,TGTGCCACCAGCAGAGATCCGGGGGCGGGTGAGACCCAGTACTTC
NA,NA,TRBV7-9,TRBJ1-4,CASSLLQGFNEKLFF,TGTGCCAGCAGCTTACTACAGGGATTTAATGAAAAACTGTTTTTT
NA,NA,TRBV4-1,TRBJ2-2,CASSHDQSQANTGELFF,TGCGCCAGCAGCCATGATCAGTCGCAAGCGAACACCGGGGAGCTGTTTTTT
NA,TRBD2,TRBV5-4,TRBJ2-7,CASSSGTSGRIGQYF,TGTGCCAGCAGCTCCGGGACTAGCGGGAGGATTGGGCAGTACTTC
NA,NA,TRBV5-1,TRBJ2-3,CASSVTSGALGTDTQYF,TGCGCCAGCAGCGTGACATCAGGGGCCCTGGGCACAGATACGCAGTATTTT
NA,NA,TRBV19,TRBJ1-5,CASSLYTEGAQHF,TGTGCCAGTAGTTTGTACACGGAGGGGGCCCAGCATTTT
NA,NA,TRBV21-1,TRBJ2-1,CASSKVSWGRASYNEQFF,TGTGCCAGCAGCAAAGTATCATGGGGGAGGGCTTCCTACAATGAGCAGTTCTTC
few,NA,TRBV27,TRBJ2-7,CASSPSTDVQYF,TGTGCCAGCAGTCCCTCCACGGATGTGCAGTACTTC
NA,TRBD2,TRBV5-4,TRBJ2-7,CASSKDLAGGWEQYF,TGTGCCAGCAGTAAAGATCTAGCGGGAGGATGGGAGCAGTACTTC
NA,NA,TRBV5-1,TRBJ2-3,CASSLAGTDTQYF,TGCGCCAGCAGCTTAGCTGGCACAGATACGCAGTATTTT
NA,NA,TRBV6-5,TRBJ2-2,CASTTLILNTGELFF,TGTGCCAGCACCACCCTAATCCTGAACACCGGGGAGCTGTTTTTT
once,NA,TRBV9,TRBJ2-1,CASSVANNEQFF,TGTGCCAGCAGCGTAGCGAACAATGAGCAGTTCTTC
NA,NA,TRBV2,TRBJ2-5,CASSERAVRETQYF,TGTGCCAGCAGTGAAAGGGCGGTTCGGGAGACCCAGTACTTC
NA,NA,TRBV30,TRBJ2-4,CAWSGGGSKNIQYF,TGTGCCTGGAGTGGAGGTGGGTCCAAAAACATTCAGTACTTC
NA,NA,TRBV2,TRBJ2-5,CASRLGGRQETQYF,TGTGCCAGCAGATTAGGAGGGCGCCAAGAGACCCAGTACTTC
once,NA,TRBV5-8,TRBJ2-1,CASSWNSGSYNEQFF,TGTGCCAGCAGCTGGAATAGCGGCTCCTACAATGAGCAGTTCTTC
NA,TRBD2,TRBV6-5,TRBJ2-1,CASSYDTAGVNEQFF,TGTGCCAGCAGTTACGACACAGCGGGAGTTAATGAGCAGTTCTTC
NA,NA,TRBV27,TRBJ1-1,CASSLMWGRTEAFF,TGTGCCAGCAGTTTAATGTGGGGGAGGACTGAAGCTTTCTTT
NA,NA,TRBV6-1,TRBJ2-7,CASSPMQVRVEQYF,TGTGCCAGCAGCCCGATGCAAGTTCGGGTCGAGCAGTACTTC
NA,NA,TRBV5-6,TRBJ2-5,CASSGGPGEQYF,TGTGCCAGCAGCGGGGGCCCGGGGGAGCAGTACTTC
NA,NA,TRBV27,TRBJ2-5,CASSLRDPRETQYF,TGTGCCAGCAGTTTGAGGGACCCTCGAGAGACCCAGTACTTC
NA,NA,TRBV7-9,TRBJ2-1,CASSLDSGFWFDEQFF,TGTGCCAGCAGCTTAGATAGCGGATTTTGGTTCGATGAGCAGTTCTTC
NA,TRBD1,TRBV29-1,TRBJ1-1,CSVVGQAAFEAFF,TGCAGCGTTGTGGGACAGGCGGCCTTTGAAGCTTTCTTT
NA,NA,TRBV5-1,TRBJ1-2,CASSFQGMDYGYTF,TGCGCCAGCAGCTTCCAGGGTATGGACTATGGCTACACCTTC
NA,NA,TRBV9,TRBJ2-1,CASSVEGGFPYNEQFF,TGTGCCAGCAGCGTAGAAGGGGGTTTTCCCTACAATGAGCAGTTCTTC
NA,NA,TRBV6-1,TRBJ2-7,CASSEKPRSYEQYF,TGTGCCAGCAGTGAAAAGCCGCGCTCCTACGAGCAGTACTTC
NA,NA,TRBV7-9,TRBJ2-1,CASSETVGEQFF,TGTGCCAGCAGCGAAACGGTTGGCGAGCAGTTCTTC
NA,NA,TRBV10-2,TRBJ1-2,CASSEARTGLGYGYTF,TGCGCCAGCAGTGAGGCTCGTACAGGGCTTGGCTATGGCTACACCTTC
NA,TRBD2,TRBV11-1,TRBJ2-7,CASSSQPGLAGYEQYF,TGTGCCAGCAGCTCTCAACCGGGACTAGCGGGTTACGAGCAGTACTTC
NA,TRBD1,TRBV25-1,TRBJ1-2,CASSPMTGSYGYTF,TGTGCCAGCAGCCCCATGACAGGGAGCTATGGCTACACCTTC
NA,TRBD1,TRBV13,TRBJ2-7,CASSSGTGLCF,TGTGCCAGCAGCTCCGGGACAGGGCTATGCTTC
once,NA,TRBV6-1,TRBJ2-2,CASRVFSNTGELFF,TGTGCCAGCAGGGTCTTCTCGAACACCGGGGAGCTGTTTTTT
once,NA,TRBV7-7,TRBJ2-5,CASSPLRGETQYF,TGTGCTAGCAGCCCCCTAAGAGGGGAGACCCAGTACTTC
NA,NA,TRBV18,TRBJ1-5,CASSLKGRDQPQHF,TGTGCCAGCTCTCTTAAGGGACGGGATCAGCCCCAGCATTTT
NA,NA,TRBV10-1,TRBJ2-3,CASKGPPGAADTQYF,TGCGCCAGCAAGGGGCCCCCCGGCGCTGCAGATACGCAGTATTTT
NA,NA,TRBV5-1,TRBJ2-3,CASSLWSTDTQYF,TGCGCCAGCAGCTTGTGGTCCACAGATACGCAGTATTTT
NA,TRBD1,TRBV7-8,TRBJ2-7,CASSPWTGGYEQYF,TGTGCCAGCAGCCCATGGACAGGGGGATACGAGCAGTACTTC
few,TRBD1,TRBV2,TRBJ1-5,CASSDGQGQPQHF,TGTGCCAGCAGTGACGGACAGGGTCAGCCCCAGCATTTT
NA,NA,TRBV9,TRBJ2-7,CASSVLQTGSYEQYF,TGTGCCAGCAGCGTACTTCAGACAGGTTCCTACGAGCAGTACTTC
few,TRBD2,TRBV13,TRBJ2-2,CASIRREWGTGELFF,TGTGCCAGCATCCGGCGGGAGTGGGGCACCGGGGAGCTGTTTTTT
NA,TRBD1,TRBV5-1,TRBJ1-2,CASSLGDRGLDYGYTF,TGCGCCAGCAGCTTGGGGGACAGGGGGTTAGACTATGGCTACACCTTC
NA,NA,TRBV18,TRBJ2-7,CASSRSLGSSYEQYF,TGTGCCAGCTCACGGTCCCTGGGCAGCTCCTACGAGCAGTACTTC